This TCR beta chain was observed in a study of blood T cell repertoires in COVID-19. In the study overall: From the United States, Italy and Spain came samples of acute and convalescent COVID-19. T cells, B-cell-depleted T cells, or PBMCs provided the cDNA or gDNA that served as material.

CDR3 length: 13 amino acids. The V segment lost 5 bases and the J segment 9 bases; nucleotides outside the gene matches: 6. Germline V gene sequence: CDR1 SGHTA, CDR2 FQGTGA. In the original analysis: By means of reference gene primer amplification, nucleated cell counts were estimated. Repertoires were generated with immunoSEQ multiplex PCR, while TCRdb's copy carries only in-frame clones and drops some. V and J calls and clone size come straight from that table; D and trimming were deduced from the DNA. The sample carries about 39,000 clones, 75% to 85% recorded once. The chain is built from TRBV7-3 and TRBJ1-2, with 10 bases that match TRBD1. Sequenced material: peripheral blood. The receptor's source is a human donor in a cohort sampled during active or convalescent COVID-19. The donor label of this sample is uncertain. In DNA form, the CDR3 reads TGTGCCAGCAGCCTGGACAGGGGGAGTAGCTACACCTTC. As protein: CASSLDRGSSYTF.